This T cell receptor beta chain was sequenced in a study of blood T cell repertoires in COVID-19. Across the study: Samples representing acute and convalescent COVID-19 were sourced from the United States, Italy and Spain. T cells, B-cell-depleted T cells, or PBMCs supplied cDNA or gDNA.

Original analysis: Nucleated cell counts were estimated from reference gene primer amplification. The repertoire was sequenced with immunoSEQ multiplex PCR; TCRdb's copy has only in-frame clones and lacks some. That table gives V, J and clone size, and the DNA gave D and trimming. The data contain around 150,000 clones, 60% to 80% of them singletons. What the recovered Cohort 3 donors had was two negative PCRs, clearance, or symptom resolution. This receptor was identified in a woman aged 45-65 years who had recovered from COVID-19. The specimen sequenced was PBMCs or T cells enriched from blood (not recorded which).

CDR3 nucleotides: TGTGCCAGTAGTCCCCCGGGAGGGGCCCGGAATAATGAAAAACTGTTTTTT. Protein: CASSPPGGARNNEKLFF. This chain links TRBV19 with TRBJ1-4; weak D call: TRBD1 (5 bases). The germline CDR1 and CDR2 sequences are LNHDA and SQIVND (reference sequence). The CDR3 has 17 residues. V was clipped by 5 bases and J by 4 bases, with 20 bases between them.